The 13 T cell receptor beta chains reported below all come from one sample, sequenced in a study of beta chain features in type 1 diabetes. Findings and caveats of the study: When Type 1 diabetes patients were examined, their TCRB CDR3s proved moderately but significantly shorter in all four CD4+ subsets.

Their antigens remain unidentified. Sequencing targeted expressed TCRB transcripts, as all isolated RNA had been reverse transcribed. Sequencing used immunoSEQ multiplex PCR; TCRdb keeps in-frame clones, though not all of them. The data show roughly 260,000 clones, around 21% seen once. Material for sequencing was naive CD4+ T cells from blood. The receptors shown here come from a woman aged 40 to 50 with type 1 diabetes.

This clone was recorded a few times. The CDR3: CASSFFFGELFF. The CDR3 bases are TGTGCCAGCAGCTTCTTCTTCGGGGAGCTGTTTTTT. This chain links TRBV7-2 with TRBJ2-2; unclear D gene. Per the germline V gene, CDR1 is SGHTA and CDR2 is FQGNSA. Trimming shortened V by 3 bases and J by 7 bases, and 6 bases separated the two germline ends. The CDR3 is made up of 12 amino acids.

The chain combines TRBV5-8 with TRBJ1-1, with 12 bases aligning to TRBD1. J gave up 5 bases and V 3 bases, and 8 bases lay outside the gene matches. The germline gives CDR1 SGHTS, CDR2 YDEGEE. The CDR3 sequence is 16 residues long. DNA of the CDR3: TGTGCCAGCAGCTCTCCGGGACAGGGGGCTAAAACTGAAGCTTTCTTT. Encoded protein: CASSSPGQGAKTEAFF.

The chain couples TRBV6-5 to TRBJ1-2, with 8 bases matching TRBD1. Germline CDR1 and CDR2: MNHEY and SVGAGI. V trimming: 5 bases; J trimming: 1 base; junction bases outside the gene matches: 6. This CDR3 has 15 residues. The CDR3 region has the DNA TGTGCCAGCAGTCCCGGACAGGGAAATAACTATGGCTACACCTTC. Protein sequence: CASSPGQGNNYGYTF.

The chain uses TRBV30 and TRBJ2-3; a weak D match, TRBD1 (5 bases). The V gene's germline CDR1 is GTSNPN and CDR2 SVGIG (reference sequence). V lost 3 bases and J 4 bases, leaving 20 bases between the germline ends. This CDR3 spans 16 amino acids. The chain's CDR3 is CAWSLVFQGGADTQYF. DNA of the CDR3: TGTGCCTGGAGCCTGGTTTTTCAGGGTGGGGCAGATACGCAGTATTTT.

The V call is TRBV5-1, the J call TRBJ1-6; 9 positions agree with TRBD1. Trimming cost V 0 bases and J 9 bases; bases outside gene matches: 4. The CDR3 consists of 15 residues. CDR1 SGHRS and CDR2 YFSETQ come from the germline V gene. CDR3 protein: CASSLEPGQGSPLHF. The CDR3 DNA is TGCGCCAGCAGCTTGGAACCGGGACAGGGTTCACCCCTCCACTTT.

The CDR3 DNA reads as TGTGCCAGCAGTCCGACTGGGTTGGTGGAGACCCAGTACTTC. Residues: CASSPTGLVETQYF. The rearrangement links TRBV28 to TRBJ2-5; D remains unclear. Germline CDR1 reads MDHEN; CDR2 reads SYDVKM. CDR3 length: 14 amino acids. The V end lost 5 bases, the J end lost 5 bases, and 15 bases lay between the germline ends. The variable domain in full, completed from reference TRBV28 and TRBJ2-5, reads DVKVTQSSRYLVKRTGEKVFLECVQDMDHENMFWYRQDPGLGLRLIYFSYDVKMKEKGDIPEGYSVSREKKERFSLILESASTNQTSMYLCASSPTGLVETQYFGPGTRLLVL.

The chain uses TRBV7-2 and TRBJ2-2; 9 nucleotides agree with TRBD1. The CDR3 runs 15 residues. Germline loops: CDR1 SGHTA, CDR2 FQGNSA. With V trimmed by 5 bases and J by 5 bases, 6 bases remained unmatched. The CDR3 nucleotides are TGTGCCAGCAGCCCCGACAGGGGGAGAACCGGGGAGCTGTTTTTT. It translates to CASSPDRGRTGELFF.

The rearrangement uses TRBV29-1 and TRBJ1-3; 8 bases line up with TRBD1. With V trimmed by 4 bases and J by 4 bases, 9 bases remained unmatched. This CDR3 contains 15 residues. The germline V gene has CDR1 SQVTM and CDR2 ANQGSEA. In DNA form, the CDR3 reads TGCAGCGTTGCCCCTGCCTCAGGGGGCGGAAACACCATATATTTT. Amino acids: CSVAPASGGGNTIYF.

The sample holds a few counts of this clone. The gene calls are TRBV7-2 and TRBJ2-5; D is possibly TRBD1 (6 bases). V was trimmed by 5 bases and J by 3 bases, leaving 10 bases between them. This CDR3 is 13 amino acids long. The germline gives CDR1 SGHTA, CDR2 FQGNSA. The CDR3 is CASSPRTEETQYF. The CDR3 DNA reads TGTGCCAGCAGCCCTCGGACAGAAGAGACCCAGTACTTC.

This clone appeared a single time. The chain couples TRBV7-2 to TRBJ2-5, with 12 bases identical to TRBD1. This CDR3 is 14 amino acids long. The V gene end was trimmed by 10 bases and the J gene end by 1 base; junction bases not matched to a gene: 4. The germline CDR1 and CDR2 sequences are SGHTA and FQGNSA. CDR3 protein: CAIRDRGLQETQYF. The CDR3 DNA sequence: TGTGCCATCCGGGACAGGGGGCTCCAAGAGACCCAGTACTTC.

This clone was seen a few times. The chain couples TRBV18 to TRBJ2-3; TRBD2 matches 8 bases. V was clipped by 2 bases and J by 2 bases; unmatched bases: 3. The CDR3 spans 15 residues. Germline CDR1 KGHSH, CDR2 LQKENI. Written as DNA, the CDR3 is TGTGCCAGCTCACCATTAGCGGGGCCCACAGATACGCAGTATTTT. It yields the protein CASSPLAGPTDTQYF.

This clone occurred a few times. The CDR3 protein is CASSYRDNEQFF. The CDR3 DNA reads as TGTGCCAGCAGTTACAGGGACAATGAGCAGTTCTTC. V is TRBV7-2 and J is TRBJ2-1; tentative D call: TRBD1 (6 bases). CDR1 is SGHTA and CDR2 is FQGNSA in the germline V gene. V was pared by 6 bases and J by 5 bases, with 8 bases between. The CDR3 covers 12 residues.

This chain uses TRBV9 with TRBJ1-2; tentative D call: TRBD1 (5 bases). The CDR3 runs to 13 residues. V was pared by 0 bases and J by 8 bases, with 11 bases between. Germline CDR1 and CDR2: SGDLS and YYNGEE. The CDR3 region is CASSVGGRGGYTF. Written as DNA, the CDR3 is TGTGCCAGCAGCGTAGGGGGCCGAGGCGGCTACACCTTC.